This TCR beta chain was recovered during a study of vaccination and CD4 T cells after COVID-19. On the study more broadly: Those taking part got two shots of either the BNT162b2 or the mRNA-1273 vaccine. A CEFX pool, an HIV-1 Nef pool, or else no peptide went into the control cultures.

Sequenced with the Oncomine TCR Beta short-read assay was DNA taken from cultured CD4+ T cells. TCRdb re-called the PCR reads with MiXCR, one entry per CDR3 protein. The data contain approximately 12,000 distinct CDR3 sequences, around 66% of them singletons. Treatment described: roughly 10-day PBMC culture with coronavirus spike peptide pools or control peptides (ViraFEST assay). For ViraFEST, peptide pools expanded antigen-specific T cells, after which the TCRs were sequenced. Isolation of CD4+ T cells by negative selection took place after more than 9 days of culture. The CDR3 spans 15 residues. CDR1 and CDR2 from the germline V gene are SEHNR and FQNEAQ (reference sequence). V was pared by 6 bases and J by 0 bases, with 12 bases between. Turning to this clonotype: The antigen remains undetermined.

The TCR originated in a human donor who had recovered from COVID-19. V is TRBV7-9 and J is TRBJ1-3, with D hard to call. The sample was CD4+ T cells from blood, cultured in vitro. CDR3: CASRIIETSGNTIYF. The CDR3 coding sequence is TGTGCCAGCAGAATTATAGAAACCTCTGGAAACACCATATATTTT.